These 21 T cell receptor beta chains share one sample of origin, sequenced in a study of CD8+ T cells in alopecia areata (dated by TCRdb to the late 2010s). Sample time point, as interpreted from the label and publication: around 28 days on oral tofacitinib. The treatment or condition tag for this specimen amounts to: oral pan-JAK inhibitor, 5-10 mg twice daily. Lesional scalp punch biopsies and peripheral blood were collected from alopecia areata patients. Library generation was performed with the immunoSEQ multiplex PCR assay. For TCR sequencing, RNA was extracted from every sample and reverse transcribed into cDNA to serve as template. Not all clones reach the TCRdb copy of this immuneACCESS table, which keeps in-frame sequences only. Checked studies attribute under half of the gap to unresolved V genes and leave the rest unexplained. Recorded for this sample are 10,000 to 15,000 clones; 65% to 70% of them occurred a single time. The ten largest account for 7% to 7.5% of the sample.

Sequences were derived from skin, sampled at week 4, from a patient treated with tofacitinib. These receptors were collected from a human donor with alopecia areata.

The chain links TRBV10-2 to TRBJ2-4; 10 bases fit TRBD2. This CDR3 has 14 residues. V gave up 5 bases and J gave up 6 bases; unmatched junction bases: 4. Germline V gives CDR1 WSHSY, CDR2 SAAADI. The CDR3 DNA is TGCGCCAGCAGTTTAGCGGGGGGCCTAAACATTCAGTACTTC. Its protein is CASSLAGGLNIQYF.

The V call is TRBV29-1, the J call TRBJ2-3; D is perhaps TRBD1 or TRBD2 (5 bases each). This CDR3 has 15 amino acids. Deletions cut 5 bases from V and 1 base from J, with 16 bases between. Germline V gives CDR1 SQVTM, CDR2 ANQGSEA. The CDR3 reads CSVTKVGVGTDTQYF. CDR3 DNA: TGCAGCGTTACGAAGGTGGGGGTTGGCACAGATACGCAGTATTTT.

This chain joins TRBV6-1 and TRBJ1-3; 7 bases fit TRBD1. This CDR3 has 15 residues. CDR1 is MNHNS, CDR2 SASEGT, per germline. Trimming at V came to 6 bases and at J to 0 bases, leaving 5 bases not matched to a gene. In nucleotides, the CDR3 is TGTGCCAGCAGGGGACAGCTTTCCTCTGGAAACACCATATATTTT. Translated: CASRGQLSSGNTIYF.

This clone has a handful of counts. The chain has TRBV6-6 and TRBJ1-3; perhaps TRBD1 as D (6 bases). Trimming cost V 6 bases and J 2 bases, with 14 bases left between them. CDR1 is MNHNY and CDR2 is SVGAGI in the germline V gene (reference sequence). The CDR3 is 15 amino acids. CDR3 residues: CASSLPQGTGNTIYF. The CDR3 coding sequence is TGTGCCAGCAGCCTCCCCCAGGGGACTGGAAACACCATATATTTT.

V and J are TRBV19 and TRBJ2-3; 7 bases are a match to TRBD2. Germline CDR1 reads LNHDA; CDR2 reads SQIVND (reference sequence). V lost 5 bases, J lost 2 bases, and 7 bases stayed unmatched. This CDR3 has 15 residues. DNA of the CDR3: TGTGCCAGTAGTTCCGGACTAGGTGACACAGATACGCAGTATTTT. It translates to CASSSGLGDTDTQYF.

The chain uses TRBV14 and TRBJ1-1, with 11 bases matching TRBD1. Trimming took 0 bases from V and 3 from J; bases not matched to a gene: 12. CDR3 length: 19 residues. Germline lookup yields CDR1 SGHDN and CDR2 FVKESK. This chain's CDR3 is CASSQDPSGTGGGDTEAFF. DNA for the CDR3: TGTGCCAGCAGCCAAGACCCCTCCGGGACAGGGGGGGGAGACACTGAAGCTTTCTTT. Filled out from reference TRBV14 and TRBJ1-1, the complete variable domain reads EAGVTQFPSHSVIEKGQTVTLRCDPISGHDNLYWYRRVMGKEIKFLLHFVKESKQDESGMPNNRFLAERTGGTYSTLKVQPAELEDSGVYFCASSQDPSGTGGGDTEAFFGQGTRLTVV.

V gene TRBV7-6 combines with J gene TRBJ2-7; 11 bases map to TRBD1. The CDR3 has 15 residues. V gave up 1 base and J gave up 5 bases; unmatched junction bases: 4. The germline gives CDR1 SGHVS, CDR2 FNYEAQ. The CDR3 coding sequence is TGTGCCAGCAGCTTAGGTGGACAGGGGGCTAACGAGCAGTACTTC. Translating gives CASSLGGQGANEQYF.

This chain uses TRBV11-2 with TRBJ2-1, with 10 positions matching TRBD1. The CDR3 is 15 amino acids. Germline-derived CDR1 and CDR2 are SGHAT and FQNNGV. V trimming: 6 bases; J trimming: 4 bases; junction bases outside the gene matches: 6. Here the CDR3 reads CASRRQGAGYNEQFF. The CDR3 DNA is TGTGCCAGCAGACGACAGGGGGCTGGATACAATGAGCAGTTCTTC.

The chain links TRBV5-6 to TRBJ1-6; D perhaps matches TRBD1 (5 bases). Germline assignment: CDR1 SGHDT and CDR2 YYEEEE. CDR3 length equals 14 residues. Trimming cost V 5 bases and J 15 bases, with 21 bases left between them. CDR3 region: CASSYGTSVSGLHF. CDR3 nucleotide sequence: TGTGCCAGCAGTTACGGGACGTCCGTCTCTGGCCTCCACTTT.

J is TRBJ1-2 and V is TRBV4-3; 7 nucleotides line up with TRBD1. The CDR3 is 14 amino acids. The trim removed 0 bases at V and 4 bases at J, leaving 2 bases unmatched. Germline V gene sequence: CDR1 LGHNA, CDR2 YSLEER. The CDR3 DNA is TGCGCCAGCAGCCAAGATCACAGGGGCTATGGCTACACCTTC. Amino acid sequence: CASSQDHRGYGYTF.

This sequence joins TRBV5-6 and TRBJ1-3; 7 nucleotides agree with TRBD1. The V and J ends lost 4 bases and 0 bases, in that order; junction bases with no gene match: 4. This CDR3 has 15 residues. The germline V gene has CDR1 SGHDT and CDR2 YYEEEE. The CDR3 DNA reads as TGTGCCAGCAGCGAGGGACAGACCTCTGGAAACACCATATATTTT. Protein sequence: CASSEGQTSGNTIYF.

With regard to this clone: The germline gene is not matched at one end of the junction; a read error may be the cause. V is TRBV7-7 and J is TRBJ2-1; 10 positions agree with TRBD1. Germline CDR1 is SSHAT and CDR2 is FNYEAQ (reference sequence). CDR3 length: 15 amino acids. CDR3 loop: CASSLGDRGYNEQFF. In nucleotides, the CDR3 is TGTGCTAGCAGCTTAGGGGACAGGGGCTACAATGAGCAGTTCTTC.

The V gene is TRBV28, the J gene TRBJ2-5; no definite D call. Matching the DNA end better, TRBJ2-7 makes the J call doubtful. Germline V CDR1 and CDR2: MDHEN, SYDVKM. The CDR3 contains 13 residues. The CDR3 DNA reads TGTGCCAGCAGTTTATGGGGCAGCTACGAGCAGTACTTC. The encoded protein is CASSLWGSYEQYF.

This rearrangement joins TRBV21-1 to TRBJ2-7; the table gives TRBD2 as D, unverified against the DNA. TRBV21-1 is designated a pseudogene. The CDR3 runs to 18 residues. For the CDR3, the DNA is TGTGCCAGCCGTAGTGGGGGACTAGCGGGGGATAAAGCTTTGGGGCAGTACTTC. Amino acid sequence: CASRSGGLAGDKALGQYF.

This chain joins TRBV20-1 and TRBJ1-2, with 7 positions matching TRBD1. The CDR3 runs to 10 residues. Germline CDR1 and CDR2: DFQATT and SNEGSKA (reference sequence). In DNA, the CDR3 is TGCAGCGGGAACAGGGGAGGCTACACCTTC. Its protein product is CSGNRGGYTF.

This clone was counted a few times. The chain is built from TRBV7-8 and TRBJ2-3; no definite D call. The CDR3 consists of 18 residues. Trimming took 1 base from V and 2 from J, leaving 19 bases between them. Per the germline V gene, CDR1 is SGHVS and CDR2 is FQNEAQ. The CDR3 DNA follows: TGTGCCAGCAGCTTAGAGGCAGGTCGATCATACGACACAGATACGCAGTATTTT. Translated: CASSLEAGRSYDTDTQYF.

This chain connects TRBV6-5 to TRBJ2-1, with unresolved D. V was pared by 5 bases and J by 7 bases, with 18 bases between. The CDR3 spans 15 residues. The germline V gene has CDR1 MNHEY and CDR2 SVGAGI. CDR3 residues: CASSPTPVRANEQFF. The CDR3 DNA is TGTGCCAGCAGTCCGACTCCAGTAAGGGCGAATGAGCAGTTCTTC.

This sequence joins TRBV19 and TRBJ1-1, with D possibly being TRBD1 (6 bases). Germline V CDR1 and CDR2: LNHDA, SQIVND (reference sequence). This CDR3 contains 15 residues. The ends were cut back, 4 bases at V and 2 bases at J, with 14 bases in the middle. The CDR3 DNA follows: TGTGCCAGTAGTAGGAAATCGACAGGAAACACTGAAGCTTTCTTT. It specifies CASSRKSTGNTEAFF.

CDR3 protein: CASSYLHRLVATEAFF. For the CDR3, the DNA is TGTGCCAGCAGTTACCTTCATCGTCTGGTAGCGACTGAAGCTTTCTTT. V usage is TRBV6-5 and J usage is TRBJ1-1; D call uncertain. The CDR3 has 16 amino acids. The V and J ends lost 2 bases and 5 bases respectively, with 18 bases between them. The germline V gene encodes CDR1 MNHEY and CDR2 SVGAGI.

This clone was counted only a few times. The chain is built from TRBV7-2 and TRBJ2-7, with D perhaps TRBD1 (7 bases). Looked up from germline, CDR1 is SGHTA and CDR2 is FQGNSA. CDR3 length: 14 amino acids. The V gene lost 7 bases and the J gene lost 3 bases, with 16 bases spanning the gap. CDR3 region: CASNPQGGGYEQYF. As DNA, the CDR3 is TGTGCCAGCAACCCCCAGGGGGGTGGCTACGAGCAGTACTTC.

The CDR3 DNA reads TGTGCCAGCAGCTCCCGGGATACGCAGTATTTT. It encodes CASSSRDTQYF. V and J are TRBV7-9 and TRBJ2-3; D unresolved. The CDR3 sequence is 11 residues long. V was cut by 4 bases and J by 6 bases, with 5 bases left in between. Per germline, CDR1 SEHNR and CDR2 FQNEAQ (reference sequence).